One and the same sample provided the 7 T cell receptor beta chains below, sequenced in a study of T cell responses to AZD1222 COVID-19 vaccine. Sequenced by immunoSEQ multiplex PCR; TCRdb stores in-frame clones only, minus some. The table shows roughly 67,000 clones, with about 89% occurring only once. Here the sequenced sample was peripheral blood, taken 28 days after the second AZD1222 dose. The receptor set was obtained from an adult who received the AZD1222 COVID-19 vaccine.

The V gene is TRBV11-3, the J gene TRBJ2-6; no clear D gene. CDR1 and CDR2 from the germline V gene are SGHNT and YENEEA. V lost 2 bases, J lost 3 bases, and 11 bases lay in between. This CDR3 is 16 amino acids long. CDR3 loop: CASSLLPLGGANVLTF. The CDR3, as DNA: TGTGCCAGCAGCTTACTGCCGTTAGGTGGGGCCAACGTCCTGACTTTC.

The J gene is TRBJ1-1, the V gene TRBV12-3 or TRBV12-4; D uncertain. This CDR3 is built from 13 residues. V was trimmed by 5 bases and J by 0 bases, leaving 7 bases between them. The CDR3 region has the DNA TGTGCCAGCAGTAGCAGTATGAACACTGAAGCTTTCTTT. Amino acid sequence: CASSSSMNTEAFF.

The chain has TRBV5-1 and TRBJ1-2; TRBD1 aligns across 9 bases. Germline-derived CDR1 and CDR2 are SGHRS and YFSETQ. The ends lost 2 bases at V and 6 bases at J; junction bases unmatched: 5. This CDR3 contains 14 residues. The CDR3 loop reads CASSLMDRGHGYTF. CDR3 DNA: TGCGCCAGCAGCTTAATGGACAGGGGTCATGGCTACACCTTC.

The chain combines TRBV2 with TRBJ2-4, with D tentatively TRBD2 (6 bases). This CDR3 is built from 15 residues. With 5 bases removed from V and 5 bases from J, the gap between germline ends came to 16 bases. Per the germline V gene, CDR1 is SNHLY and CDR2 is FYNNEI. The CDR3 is CASSPYGSGQNIQYF. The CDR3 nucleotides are TGTGCCAGCAGTCCTTACGGGAGTGGCCAAAACATTCAGTACTTC.

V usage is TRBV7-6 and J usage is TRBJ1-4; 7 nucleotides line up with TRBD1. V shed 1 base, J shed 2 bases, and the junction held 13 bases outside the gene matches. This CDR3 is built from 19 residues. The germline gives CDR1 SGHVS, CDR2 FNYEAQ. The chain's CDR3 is CASSLDYSQTGKTNEKLFF. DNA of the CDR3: TGTGCCAGCAGCTTAGACTACAGCCAGACAGGGAAGACTAATGAAAAACTGTTTTTT.

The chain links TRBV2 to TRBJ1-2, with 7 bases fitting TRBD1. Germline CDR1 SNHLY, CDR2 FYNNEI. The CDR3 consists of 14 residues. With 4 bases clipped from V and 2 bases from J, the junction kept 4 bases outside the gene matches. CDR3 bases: TGTGCCAGCAGTGGACAGGGTAGAAACTATGGCTACACCTTC. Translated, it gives CASSGQGRNYGYTF.

The CDR3 DNA reads TGTGCCAGCAGCTTAGGCGGGGAGGGACTGATCCACGAGCAGTACTTC. Translation: CASSLGGEGLIHEQYF. This chain uses TRBV11-2 with TRBJ2-7; TRBD2 matches at 7 bases. Germline-derived CDR1 and CDR2 are SGHAT and FQNNGV. CDR3 size: 16 residues. With V trimmed by 1 base and J by 5 bases, 11 bases remained unmatched.